This T cell receptor beta chain was captured by sequencing in a study of T cell responses to AZD1222 COVID-19 vaccine. Background on the study: Researchers grouped second doses given at about 4 or about 12 weeks into one pool. The study, taken as a whole, reports: Vaccine-associated CD4 TCRs spanned spike, dominant at 160-218 and 743-854. Baseline seropositives among AZD1222 recipients totaled only five to seven. Repertoires were sampled only after the peak T cell response.

A remark on this clone: Antigen unknown.

Germline lookup yields CDR1 LNHDA and CDR2 SQIVND (reference sequence). Trimming cost V 5 bases and J 4 bases, with 8 bases left between them. The CDR3 runs 13 residues. TCRdb's table, derived via immunoSEQ multiplex PCR, lists solely in-frame clones and lacks some. The sample has some 130,000 clones, roughly 82% seen once. This specimen was peripheral blood, taken on day 0 of AZD1222 vaccination. The clonotype comes from an adult in good health. The chain links TRBV19 to TRBJ2-2; D is ambiguous. The CDR3 loop is CASSQEITGELFF. CDR3 coding DNA: TGTGCCAGTAGTCAAGAGATCACCGGGGAGCTGTTTTTT.